The 4 T cell receptor beta chains listed next were all sequenced from one sample in a study of T cells in Graves' hyperthyroidism and ophthalmopathy. Researchers amplified the TCR beta CDR3 regions from RNA transcripts. The TCR CDR3 first-round RT-PCR relied on the HTBI primer set. TCRdb independently ran MiXCR on the multiplex PCR reads; one entry per CDR3 protein. This table holds about 570,000 distinct CDR3 sequences, roughly 15% found once. Material for sequencing was blood. The receptor set was obtained from a woman aged 35 to 49 with Graves' hyperthyroidism.

This clonotype has a handful of counts. The chain is built from TRBV5-6 and TRBJ1-5; 8 nucleotides align to TRBD1. Germline V gene data show CDR1 as SGHDT and CDR2 as YYEEEE. CDR3 length: 17 residues. The V and J ends lost 0 bases and 2 bases, in that order; junction bases with no gene match: 7. CDR3 bases: TGTGCCAGCAGCTTGGCTGCAGGGGGCCTGGGCAATCAGCCCCAGCATTTT. Translated: CASSLAAGGLGNQPQHF.

Many counts were recorded for this clonotype. The V and J genes are TRBV28 and TRBJ1-2; 9 bases match TRBD1. V dropped 3 bases and J dropped 7; count of bases not matched to a gene: 12. From germline, CDR1 is MDHEN and CDR2 SYDVKM. This CDR3 comprises 16 residues. The chain's CDR3 is CASSFSTGTGSLGYTF. In nucleotides, the CDR3 is TGTGCCAGCAGTTTTTCGACCGGGACAGGGTCCCTTGGCTACACCTTC.

The J gene is TRBJ2-2, the V gene TRBV5-1, with TRBD1 matching 8 bases. J gave up 5 bases and V 4 bases, and 10 bases lay outside the gene matches. CDR1 is SGHRS and CDR2 is YFSETQ in the germline V gene. CDR3 length equals 16 residues. CDR3 nucleotide sequence: TGCGCCAGCAGCCTAAGGACAGGGACGGGTACCGGGGAGCTGTTTTTT. It codes for CASSLRTGTGTGELFF.

About this clonotype itself: A much larger clone sits a single nucleotide away, making a read error possible. The conserved closing phenylalanine or tryptophan is absent in this CDR3, likely reflecting a read error. The V call is TRBV13, the J call TRBJ2-7, with 9 bases that match TRBD1. The V gene end was trimmed by 5 bases and the J gene end by 4 bases; junction bases not matched to a gene: 6. Germline V gene data show CDR1 as PRHDT and CDR2 as FYEKMQ (reference sequence). The CDR3 is made up of 14 amino acids. This chain's CDR3 is CASSPKGQGYEQYL. CDR3 DNA sequence: TGTGCCAGCAGCCCAAAGGGACAGGGTTACGAGCAGTACTTA.